This TCR beta chain is from a study of blood T cell repertoires in COVID-19. The wider study: Acute-phase and convalescent COVID-19 samples originated in the United States, Italy and Spain. PBMCs, B-cell-depleted T cells, or T cells provided the cDNA or gDNA that made up the material.

Original data processing: Amplification from reference gene primers served as the basis for estimated nucleated cell counts. Clones were read by immunoSEQ multiplex PCR, and TCRdb kept only the in-frame ones, dropping some. The V and J calls and the clone size are those of that table, but D and trimming were determined from the DNA. The profile shows around 200,000 clones, about 80% of them singletons. CDR1 is MDHEN, CDR2 SYDVKM, per germline. Trimming removed 3 bases from V and 2 bases from J; junction bases left unmatched: 5. The CDR3 contains 15 residues. A few counts support this clone. The sequenced sample consisted of peripheral blood. The TCR comes from a man aged 50 or older with active or convalescent COVID-19. J is TRBJ1-1 and V is TRBV28; 8 bases map to TRBD1. The CDR3 nucleotides are TGTGCCAGCAGTTTTCGGGACAGGAGAAACACTGAAGCTTTCTTT. Amino acid sequence: CASSFRDRRNTEAFF.